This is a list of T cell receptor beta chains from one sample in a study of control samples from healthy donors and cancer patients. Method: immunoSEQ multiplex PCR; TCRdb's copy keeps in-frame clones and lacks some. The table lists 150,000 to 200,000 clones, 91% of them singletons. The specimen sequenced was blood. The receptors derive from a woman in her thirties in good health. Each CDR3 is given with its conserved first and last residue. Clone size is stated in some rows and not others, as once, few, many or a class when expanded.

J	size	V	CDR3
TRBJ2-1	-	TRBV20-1	CSALADNEQFF
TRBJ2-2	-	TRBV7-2	CASSLTGTGELFF
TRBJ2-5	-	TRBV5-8	CASSRDIGETQYF
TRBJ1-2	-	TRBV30	CAWSVSQGDGYTF
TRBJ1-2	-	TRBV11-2	CASSLSQGRDGYTF
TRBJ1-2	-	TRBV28	CASSFEISYGYTF
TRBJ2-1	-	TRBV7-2	CASSLVASGGNNEQFF
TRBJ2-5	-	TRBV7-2	CASSLTSGGAETQYF
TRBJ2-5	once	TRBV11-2	CASSSSGTSDQETQYF
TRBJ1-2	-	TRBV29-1	CSVDAQGHGYTF
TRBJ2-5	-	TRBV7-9	CASSHRTSGGARETQYF
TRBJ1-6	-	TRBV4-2	CASSQEGANNSPLHF
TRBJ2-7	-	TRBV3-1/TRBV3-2	CASSRVAGPYEQYF
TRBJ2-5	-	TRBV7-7	CASSLAGAGETQYF
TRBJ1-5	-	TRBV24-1	CATSDFGTGLQPQHF
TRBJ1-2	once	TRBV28	CASSLVTGFGYTF
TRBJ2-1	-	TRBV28	CASSLPRVNNEQFF
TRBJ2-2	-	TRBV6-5	CASKTGWDTGELFF
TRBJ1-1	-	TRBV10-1	CASSDRQGGTEAFF
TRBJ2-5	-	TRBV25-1	CASSHRETQYF
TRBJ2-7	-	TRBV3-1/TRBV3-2	CASSRQGGYEQYF
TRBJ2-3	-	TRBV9	CASSVSGGTSDTQYF
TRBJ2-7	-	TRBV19	CASSVTGDGYEQYF
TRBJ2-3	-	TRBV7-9	CASSKRRTSTDTQYF
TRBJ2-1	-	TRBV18	CASSPPRHEQFF
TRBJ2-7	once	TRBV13	CASSLGGGRAHEQYF
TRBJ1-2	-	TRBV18	CASSPPVVDYGYTF
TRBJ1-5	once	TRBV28	CASSKPQGLQPQHF
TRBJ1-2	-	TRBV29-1	CSEYREGYGYTF
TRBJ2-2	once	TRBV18	CASSPPSTPNTGELFF
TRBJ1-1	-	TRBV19	CASTPQGVGDTEAFF
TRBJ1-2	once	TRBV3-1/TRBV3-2	CASSQALTANYGYTF
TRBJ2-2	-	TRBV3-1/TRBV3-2	CASSQGGTTGELFF
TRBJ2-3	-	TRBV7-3	CASSPGLAVDTQYF
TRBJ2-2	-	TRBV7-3	CASSIGQNTGELFF
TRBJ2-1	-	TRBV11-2	CASSLVSGPYNEQFF
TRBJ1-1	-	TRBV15	CATSRDRGETEAFF
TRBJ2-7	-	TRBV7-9	CASSRTSGPYEQYF
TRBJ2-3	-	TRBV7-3	CASSLVGGQGEDTQYF
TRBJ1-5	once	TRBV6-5	CASSRGSRQPQHF
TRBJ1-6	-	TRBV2	CASSETVNSPLHF
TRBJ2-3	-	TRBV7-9	CASSDRQLSTDTQYF
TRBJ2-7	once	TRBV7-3	CASSPGLAGDYEQYF
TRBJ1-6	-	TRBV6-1	CASSEPTDYNSPLHF
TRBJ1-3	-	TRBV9	CASSPGTGSPYSGNTIYF
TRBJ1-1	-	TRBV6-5	CASSPRATEAFF
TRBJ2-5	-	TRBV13	CASSTRLAGVGETQYF
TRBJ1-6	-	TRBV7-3	CASSLGTGSWSPLHF
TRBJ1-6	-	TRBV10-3	CAISEHISSYNSPLHF
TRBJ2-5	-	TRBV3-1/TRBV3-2	CASSRTGVWETQYF
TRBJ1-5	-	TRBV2	CASRTGAGSNQPQHF
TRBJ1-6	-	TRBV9	CASSVSQGLNSPLHF
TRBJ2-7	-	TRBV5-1	CASSFNSYEQYF